Shown below are 12 T cell receptor beta chains from a single sample sequenced in a study of tumor and adjacent non-tumor tissue in lung cancer. The library came from three nested PCR rounds adapted from ARM-PCR protocols. A single record per CDR3 protein comes from TCRdb applying MiXCR to the multiplex PCR reads. The table has some 90,000 distinct CDR3 sequences, about three fifths seen once; the top ten hold roughly 14%. This sample's RNA came from whole unsorted tissue. Sequenced sample: lung tumor tissue. Receptor source: a man aged 65 to 85 with non-small cell lung cancer.

About this clonotype itself: As the CDR3 is not closed by the conserved phenylalanine or tryptophan, this likely results from a read error. The chain carries TRBV11-2 and TRBJ2-7; perhaps TRBD1 as D (5 bases). Germline assignment: CDR1 SGHAT and CDR2 FQNNGV. The CDR3 covers 14 residues. The CDR3 DNA is TGTGCCAGTAGCTTAGGAGACAGATACTACGAGCAGTACATC. Its translation is CASSLGDRYYEQYI.

The chain carries TRBV6-5 and TRBJ2-7; TRBD2 aligns across 9 bases. CDR3 length equals 15 residues. J gave up 4 bases and V 6 bases, and 10 bases lay outside the gene matches. Looked up from germline, CDR1 is MNHEY and CDR2 is SVGAGI. CDR3 DNA sequence: TGTGCCAGCAGGCCCCGGACTAGCGAACTATACGAGCAGTACTTC. This gives the protein CASRPRTSELYEQYF.

A word on this clonotype: A much more abundant neighbour one base away suggests this may be a read error. The chain employs TRBV4-1 and TRBJ2-3; D may correspond to TRBD1 or TRBD2 (5 bases each). The CDR3 covers 16 residues. Germline assignment: CDR1 MGHRA and CDR2 YSYEKL. Between the trimmed V and J ends, which lost 1 base and 11 bases, there was a span of 22 bases. The CDR3 sequence: CASSQAGLKGTSGQYF. The CDR3 DNA reads TGCGCCAGCAGCCAAGCCGGTCTCAAGGGGACGTCTGGGCAGTATTTT.

About this clonotype itself: The conserved final phenylalanine or tryptophan is absent from the CDR3, which likely points to a read error. Because the CDR3's place on the DNA is in doubt, the DNA is left out and the CDR3 is given as listed by TCRdb. The chain couples TRBV29-1 to TRBJ2-7; the table's D call TRBD2 went unverified against the DNA. The CDR3 comprises 13 residues, both ends counted. The germline V gene encodes CDR1 SQVTM and CDR2 ANQGSEA. CDR3 residues: CSAGTSGNYEQHI.

This clonotype was detected ten times or more. V usage is TRBV6-5 and J usage is TRBJ2-7; 16 bases fit TRBD2. The CDR3 consists of 15 residues. Germline CDR1 and CDR2: MNHEY and SVGAGI. J lost 6 bases, V lost 6 bases, and 5 bases had no gene match. The CDR3 DNA sequence: TGTGCCAGCAGCTCCGGGACTAGCGGGGGGGCCGAGCAGTACTTC. Its protein product is CASSSGTSGGAEQYF.

J is TRBJ2-5 and V is TRBV12-3 or TRBV12-4, with 7 bases fitting TRBD1. V lost 7 bases and J lost 8; bases outside the gene matches: 10. This CDR3 contains 13 residues. CDR3 nucleotides: TGTGCCAGCAATTCGACAGGGCCAGAAACCCAGTACTTC. This gives the protein CASNSTGPETQYF.

Details on this clonotype: Sequence at one end of the junction differs from germline and may be a read error. The J gene is TRBJ2-1, the V gene TRBV11-1; either TRBD1 or TRBD2 may supply D (5 bases each). This CDR3 region has 15 residues. CDR1 and CDR2 from the germline V gene are SGHAT and FQDESV (reference sequence). The CDR3 reads CPSSPRDRTYDEQFF. The CDR3 region has the DNA TGTCCCAGCAGCCCCCGGGACCGAACCTACGATGAGCAGTTCTTC.

This clonotype showed up many times. The chain carries TRBV12-3 or TRBV12-4 and TRBJ1-2; D is perhaps TRBD1 (5 bases). Trimming removed 6 bases from V and 7 bases from J, with 12 bases in between. This CDR3 is built from 12 residues. The CDR3 DNA follows: TGTGCCAGCAGCCAGAGGGGAGGTGGCTACACCTTC. It yields the protein CASSQRGGGYTF.

Of note for this clonotype: Likely a read error: the CDR3 ends without its conserved phenylalanine or tryptophan. The chain has TRBV11-2 and TRBJ2-5; no clear D. Germline V CDR1 and CDR2: SGHAT, FQNNGV. Trimming pared 0 bases from V and 2 bases from J, leaving 7 bases between. CDR3 length: 14 residues. CDR3 coding DNA: TGTGCCAGCAGCTTAGATACCCAGCAAGAGACCCAGTACTCC. This translates into CASSLDTQQETQYS.

This clonotype was counted between two and nine times. The chain employs TRBV5-1 and TRBJ2-1, with 8 positions matching TRBD2. The CDR3 is made up of 16 amino acids. Trimming at V came to 0 bases and at J to 6 bases, leaving 8 bases not matched to a gene. Germline loops: CDR1 SGHRS, CDR2 YFSETQ. CDR3 residues: CASSLVGGAYFNEQFF. Written as DNA, the CDR3 is TGCGCCAGCAGCTTGGTCGGGGGGGCGTACTTCAATGAGCAGTTCTTC.

Turning to this clonotype: Possible read error: a much larger clone is one base away. V gene TRBV12-3 or TRBV12-4 combines with J gene TRBJ2-5; D not certain. CDR3 length: 14 residues. Here the CDR3 DNA reads TGTGTCAGCAGTTTCTCGGGCAGACAAGAGACCCAGTACTTC. Its protein is CVSSFSGRQETQYF.

This clonotype was seen more than once but under ten times. The CDR3 bases are TGTGCCAGCAGTCGGGAACGCACCGGCGGCTACACCTTC. Translating it yields CASSRERTGGYTF. The rearrangement uses TRBV28 and TRBJ1-2, with D unresolved. The CDR3 loop spans 13 amino acids. CDR1 and CDR2 (germline): MDHEN, SYDVKM. The ends were cut back, 5 bases at V and 8 bases at J, with 15 bases in the middle.